A selection of T cell receptor beta chains follows, all from one sample in a study of cytomegalovirus exposure and HLA in healthy donors. Generated by immunoSEQ multiplex PCR, the TCRdb table keeps only in-frame clones and is missing some. This sample has 120,000 or so clones; roughly 80% occur once, and the top ten carry more than 1.4%. The sample consisted of PBMCs. The receptors were sampled from a woman in her late teens or twenties in good health and CMV-seronegative. Both conserved end residues are part of each CDR3. D genes are given only for firm matches. For some rows the clone size is stated as once, few or many, or as a class when expanded; others skip it.

V	J	D	size	DNA	CDR3
TRBV25-1	TRBJ2-1	TRBD2	-	TGTGCCAGCAGTGAATACCCCGGGACTAGCGGGAGGGATGAGCAGTTCTTC	CASSEYPGTSGRDEQFF
TRBV19	TRBJ2-1	-	-	TGTGCCAGTAGTCCGCGATTATCCTACAATGAGCAGTTCTTC	CASSPRLSYNEQFF
TRBV15	TRBJ2-3	TRBD2	-	TGTGCCACCAGCAGAGCCGGGACTAGCGGGAGATGGGCAGATACGCAGTATTTT	CATSRAGTSGRWADTQYF
TRBV18	TRBJ1-1	TRBD1	-	TGTGCCAGCTCACGTACAGGGGAGACTGAAGCTTTCTTT	CASSRTGETEAFF
TRBV18	TRBJ1-1	-	few	TGTGCCAGCTCACGACAAGTCGAAGCTTTCTTT	CASSRQVEAFF
TRBV6-6	TRBJ1-4	TRBD1	-	TGTGCCAGCAGTCTTCCTGGACAGGGAATGAATGAAAAACTGTTTTTT	CASSLPGQGMNEKLFF
TRBV6-1	TRBJ1-2	-	-	TGTGCCAGCAGTGAAAGCAGGGGCTATGGCTACACCTTC	CASSESRGYGYTF
TRBV18	TRBJ2-7	TRBD2	-	TGTGCCAGCTCAGCGCAGGGACTATACGAGCAGTACTTC	CASSAQGLYEQYF
TRBV7-8	TRBJ2-7	TRBD2	once	TGTGCCAGCAGCTTAGGACTAGCGGGGATGACCTACGAGCAGTACTTC	CASSLGLAGMTYEQYF
TRBV2	TRBJ2-1	TRBD1	once	TGTGCCACGGCCCCTCAGGGGGATGAGCAGTTCTTC	CATAPQGDEQFF
TRBV4-1	TRBJ2-2	-	-	TGCGCCAGCAGCCAAGACAGGGGGGCCACCGGGGAGCTGTTTTTT	CASSQDRGATGELFF
TRBV9	TRBJ1-2	-	-	TGTGCCAGCAGCGAAACGCCAGGGACTAGCTATGGCTACACCTTC	CASSETPGTSYGYTF
TRBV18	TRBJ2-3	TRBD1	-	TGTGCCAGCTCACCACCGAGGGGACAGGGGCCCACAGATACGCAGTATTTT	CASSPPRGQGPTDTQYF
TRBV21-1	TRBJ2-7	-	-	TGTGCCAGCAGCCTAAAGGGGGAGAGGGAGTCCGCATTCTACGAGCAGTACTTC	CASSLKGERESAFYEQYF
TRBV12-5	TRBJ2-3	-	-	TGTGCTAGTGGGCCTGGACAGTCCACAGATACGCAGTATTTT	CASGPGQSTDTQYF
TRBV12-2	TRBJ2-7	-	-	TGTGCAAGTCGGAGTTCCCAGCGGACTAGCGGTGTCTACGAGCAGTACTTC	CASRSSQRTSGVYEQYF
TRBV18	TRBJ1-2	-	-	TGTGCCAGCTCACCACGGGGGGGGGAAAGCTACACCTTC	CASSPRGGESYTF
TRBV6-5	TRBJ2-7	TRBD1	once	TGTGCCAGCAGGCCCCGGGACAGGGACTACGAGCAGTACTTC	CASRPRDRDYEQYF
TRBV7-9	TRBJ1-2	-	-	TGTGCCAGCAGCCGAAACGCTCAGGGGTCTGGCTACACCTTC	CASSRNAQGSGYTF
TRBV2	TRBJ2-1	TRBD1	-	TGTGCCAGCAGGGGACAGGGGGCGGGTTACAATGAGCAGTTCTTC	CASRGQGAGYNEQFF
TRBV11-2	TRBJ1-2	TRBD1	once	TGTGCCAGCAGCCCCGGGACAGGGGGCCTCTATGGCTACACCTTC	CASSPGTGGLYGYTF
TRBV28	TRBJ1-1	-	-	TGTGCCAGCAGTTCCCCCCCAACTGAAGCTTTCTTT	CASSSPPTEAFF
TRBV15	TRBJ2-1	-	-	TGTGCCACCAGCAGGGGGGGGCTCAATGAGCAGTTCTTC	CATSRGGLNEQFF
TRBV2	TRBJ2-7	-	-	TGTGCCAGCAGTGATGTCCCTGGCCGGGTCGCCTACGAGCAGTACTTC	CASSDVPGRVAYEQYF
TRBV11-2	TRBJ2-7	TRBD1	-	TGTGCCAGCAGCTTCGGACAGGGGAACGAGCAGTACTTC	CASSFGQGNEQYF
TRBV7-9	TRBJ1-6	-	-	TGTGCCAGCAGCTATGGGACAAGGGGTTATTCACCCCTCCACTTT	CASSYGTRGYSPLHF
TRBV7-7	TRBJ2-3	TRBD2	-	TGTGCTAGCAGCCTAGGACTAGCCGGTGCAGATACGCAGTATTTT	CASSLGLAGADTQYF
TRBV5-1	TRBJ2-3	TRBD2	-	TGCGCCAGCAGAGCCCGTACGGGGGGGCCCACAGATACGCAGTATTTT	CASRARTGGPTDTQYF
TRBV19	TRBJ2-1	-	-	TGTGCCAGTAGTAGGGGACAGACTAGAGATGAGCAGTTCTTC	CASSRGQTRDEQFF
TRBV4-2	TRBJ1-2	TRBD1	few	TGTGCCAGCAGCCAATCCTTCAGGTCGGACAGGTTCCATGGCTACACCTTC	CASSQSFRSDRFHGYTF
TRBV5-8	TRBJ1-2	-	-	TGTGCCGGGGGGAGGCGACCTAACTATGGCTACACCTTC	CAGGRRPNYGYTF
TRBV10-3	TRBJ2-1	TRBD2	once	TGTGCCATCAGCCGGACTAGCGGACTTTACAATGAGCAGTTCTTC	CAISRTSGLYNEQFF
TRBV5-4	TRBJ2-3	-	-	TGTGCCAGCAGCTTGGGGGGGCTCACAGATACGCAGTATTTT	CASSLGGLTDTQYF